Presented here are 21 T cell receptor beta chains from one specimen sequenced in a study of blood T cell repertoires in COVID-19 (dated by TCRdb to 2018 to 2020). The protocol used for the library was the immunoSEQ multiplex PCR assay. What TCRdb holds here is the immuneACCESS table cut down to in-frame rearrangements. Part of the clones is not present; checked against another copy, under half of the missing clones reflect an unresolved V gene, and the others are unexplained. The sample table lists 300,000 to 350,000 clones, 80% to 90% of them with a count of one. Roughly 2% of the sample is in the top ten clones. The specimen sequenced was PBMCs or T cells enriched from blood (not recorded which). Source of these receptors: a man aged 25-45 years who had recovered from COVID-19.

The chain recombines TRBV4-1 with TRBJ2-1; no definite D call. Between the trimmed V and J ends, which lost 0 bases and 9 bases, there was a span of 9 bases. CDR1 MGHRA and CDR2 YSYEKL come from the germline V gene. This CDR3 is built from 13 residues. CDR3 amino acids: CASSQDLDPEQFF. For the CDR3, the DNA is TGCGCCAGCAGCCAAGATTTAGATCCTGAGCAGTTCTTC.

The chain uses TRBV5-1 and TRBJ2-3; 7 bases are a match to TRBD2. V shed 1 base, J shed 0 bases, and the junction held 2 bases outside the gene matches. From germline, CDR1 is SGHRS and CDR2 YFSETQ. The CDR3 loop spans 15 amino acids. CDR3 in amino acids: CASSLWGGSTDTQYF. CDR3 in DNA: TGCGCCAGCAGCTTGTGGGGAGGGAGCACAGATACGCAGTATTTT. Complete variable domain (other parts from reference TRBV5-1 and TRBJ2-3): KAGVTQTPRYLIKTRGQQVTLSCSPISGHRSVSWYQQTPGQGLQFLFEYFSETQRNKGNFPGRFSGRQFSNSRSEMNVSTLELGDSALYLCASSLWGGSTDTQYFGPGTRLTVL.

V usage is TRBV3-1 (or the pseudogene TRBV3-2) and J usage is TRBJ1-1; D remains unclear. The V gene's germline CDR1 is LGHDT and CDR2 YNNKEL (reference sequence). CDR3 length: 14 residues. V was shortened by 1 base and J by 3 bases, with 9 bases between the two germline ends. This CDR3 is CASSQVQVDTEAFF. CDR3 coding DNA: TGTGCCAGCAGCCAAGTTCAGGTCGACACTGAAGCTTTCTTT.

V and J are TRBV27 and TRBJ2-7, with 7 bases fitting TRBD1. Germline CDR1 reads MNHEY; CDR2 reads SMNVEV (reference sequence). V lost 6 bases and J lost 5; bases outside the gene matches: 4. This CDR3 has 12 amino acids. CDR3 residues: CASRRGLHEQYF. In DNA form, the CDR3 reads TGTGCCAGCAGAAGGGGGCTACACGAGCAGTACTTC.

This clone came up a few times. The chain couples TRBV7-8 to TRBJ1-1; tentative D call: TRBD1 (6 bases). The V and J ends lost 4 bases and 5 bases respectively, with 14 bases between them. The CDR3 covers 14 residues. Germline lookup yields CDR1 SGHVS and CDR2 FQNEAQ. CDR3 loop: CASSSRGHGTEAFF. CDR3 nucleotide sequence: TGTGCCAGCAGCTCCAGGGGCCACGGAACTGAAGCTTTCTTT. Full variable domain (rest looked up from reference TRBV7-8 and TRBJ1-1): GAGVSQSPRYKVAKRGQDVALRCDPISGHVSLFWYQQALGQGPEFLTYFQNEAQLDKSGLPSDRFFAERPEGSVSTLKIQRTQQEDSAVYLCASSSRGHGTEAFFGQGTRLTVV.

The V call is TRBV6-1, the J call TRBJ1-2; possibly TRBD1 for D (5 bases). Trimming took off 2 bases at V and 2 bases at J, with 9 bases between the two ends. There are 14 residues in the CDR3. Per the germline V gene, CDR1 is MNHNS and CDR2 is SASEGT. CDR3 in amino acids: CASSELDRNYGYTF. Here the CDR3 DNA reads TGTGCCAGCAGTGAACTCGACAGAAACTATGGCTACACCTTC.

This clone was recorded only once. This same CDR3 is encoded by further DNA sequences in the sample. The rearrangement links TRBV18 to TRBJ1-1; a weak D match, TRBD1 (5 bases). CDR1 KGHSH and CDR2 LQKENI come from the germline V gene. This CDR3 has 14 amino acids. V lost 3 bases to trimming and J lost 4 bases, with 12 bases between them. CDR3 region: CASSPGQGGTEAFF. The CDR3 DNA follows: TGTGCCAGCTCACCGGGGCAGGGAGGCACTGAAGCTTTCTTT.

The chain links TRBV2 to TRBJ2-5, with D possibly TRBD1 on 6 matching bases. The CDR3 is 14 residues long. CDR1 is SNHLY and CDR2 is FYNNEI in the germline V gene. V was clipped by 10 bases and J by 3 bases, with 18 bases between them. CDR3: CAIGVTGSEETQYF. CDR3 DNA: TGTGCCATAGGCGTAACAGGGTCGGAAGAGACCCAGTACTTC.

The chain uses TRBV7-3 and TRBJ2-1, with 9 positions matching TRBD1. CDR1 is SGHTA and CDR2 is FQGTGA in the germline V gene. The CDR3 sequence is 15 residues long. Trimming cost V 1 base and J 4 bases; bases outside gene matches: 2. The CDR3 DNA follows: TGTGCCAGCAGCTTAAGGACAGGGGCTTACAATGAGCAGTTCTTC. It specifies CASSLRTGAYNEQFF.

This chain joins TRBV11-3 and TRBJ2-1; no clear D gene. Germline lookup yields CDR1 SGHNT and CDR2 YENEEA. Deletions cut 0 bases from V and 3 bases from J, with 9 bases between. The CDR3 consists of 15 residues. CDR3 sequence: CASSLEGRHYNEQFF. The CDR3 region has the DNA TGTGCCAGCAGCTTAGAAGGCAGACACTACAATGAGCAGTTCTTC.

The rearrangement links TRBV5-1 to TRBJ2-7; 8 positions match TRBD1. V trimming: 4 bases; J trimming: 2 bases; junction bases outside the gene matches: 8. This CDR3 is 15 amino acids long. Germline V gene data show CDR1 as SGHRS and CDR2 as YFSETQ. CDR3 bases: TGCGCCAGCAGCGGCGGACAGGGTTCGACCTACGAGCAGTACTTC. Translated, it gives CASSGGQGSTYEQYF.

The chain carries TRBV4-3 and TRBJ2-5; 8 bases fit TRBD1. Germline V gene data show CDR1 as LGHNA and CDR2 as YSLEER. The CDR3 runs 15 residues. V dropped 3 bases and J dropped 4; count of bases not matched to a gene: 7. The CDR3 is CASSQMDRVGETQYF. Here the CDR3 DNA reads TGCGCCAGCAGCCAGATGGACAGGGTGGGAGAGACCCAGTACTTC.

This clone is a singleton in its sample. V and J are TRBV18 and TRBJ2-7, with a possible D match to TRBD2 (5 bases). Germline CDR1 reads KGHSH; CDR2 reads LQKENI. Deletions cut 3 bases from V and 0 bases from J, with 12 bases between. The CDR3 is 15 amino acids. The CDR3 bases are TGTGCCAGCTCACCTAACTCGGGATACTCCTACGAGCAGTACTTC. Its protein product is CASSPNSGYSYEQYF.

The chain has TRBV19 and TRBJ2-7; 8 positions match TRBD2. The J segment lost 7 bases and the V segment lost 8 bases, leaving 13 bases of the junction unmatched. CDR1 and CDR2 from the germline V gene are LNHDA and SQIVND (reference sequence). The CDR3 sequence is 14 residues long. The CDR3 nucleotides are TGTGCCAGTGGTCTCAGCGGGGGCCACCATGAGCAGTACTTC. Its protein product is CASGLSGGHHEQYF.

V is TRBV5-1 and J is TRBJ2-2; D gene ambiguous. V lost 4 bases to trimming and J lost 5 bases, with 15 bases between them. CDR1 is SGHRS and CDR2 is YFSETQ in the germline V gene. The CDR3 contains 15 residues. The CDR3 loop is CASSLIASQTGELFF. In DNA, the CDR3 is TGCGCCAGCAGCCTAATAGCCTCTCAAACCGGGGAGCTGTTTTTT.

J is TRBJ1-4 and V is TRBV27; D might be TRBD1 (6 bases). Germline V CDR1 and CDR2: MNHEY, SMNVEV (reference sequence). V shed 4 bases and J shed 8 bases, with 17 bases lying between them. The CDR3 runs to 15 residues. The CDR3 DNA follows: TGTGCCAGCAGTTCTAACCGTCAGGGGACGGAAAAACTGTTTTTT. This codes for CASSSNRQGTEKLFF.

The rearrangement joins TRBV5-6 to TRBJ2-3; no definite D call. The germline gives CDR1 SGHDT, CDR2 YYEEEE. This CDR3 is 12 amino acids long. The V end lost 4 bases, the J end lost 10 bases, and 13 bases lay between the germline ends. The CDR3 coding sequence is TGTGCCAGCAGCCTGGCCGCGGTTGCGCAGTATTTT. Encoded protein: CASSLAAVAQYF.

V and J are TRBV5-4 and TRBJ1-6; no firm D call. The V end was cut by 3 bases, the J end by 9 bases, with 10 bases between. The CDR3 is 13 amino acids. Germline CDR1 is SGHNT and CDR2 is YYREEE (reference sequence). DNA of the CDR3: TGTGCCAGCAGCTCCGGCGGCAGTTCACCCCTCCACTTT. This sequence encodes CASSSGGSSPLHF.

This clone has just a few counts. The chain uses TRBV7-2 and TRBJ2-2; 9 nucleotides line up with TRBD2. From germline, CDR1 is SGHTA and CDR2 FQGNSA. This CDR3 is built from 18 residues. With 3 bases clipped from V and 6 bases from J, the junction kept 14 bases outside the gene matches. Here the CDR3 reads CASSFGLTGTSPPGELFF. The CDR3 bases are TGTGCCAGCAGCTTTGGGCTCACTGGGACTAGCCCCCCCGGGGAGCTGTTTTTT.

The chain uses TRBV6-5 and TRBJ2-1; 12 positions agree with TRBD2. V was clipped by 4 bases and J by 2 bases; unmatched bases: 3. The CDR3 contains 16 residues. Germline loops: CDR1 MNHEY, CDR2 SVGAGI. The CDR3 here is CASSSPSGGAYNEQFF. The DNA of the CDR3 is TGTGCCAGCAGTTCCCCTAGCGGGGGGGCCTACAATGAGCAGTTCTTC.

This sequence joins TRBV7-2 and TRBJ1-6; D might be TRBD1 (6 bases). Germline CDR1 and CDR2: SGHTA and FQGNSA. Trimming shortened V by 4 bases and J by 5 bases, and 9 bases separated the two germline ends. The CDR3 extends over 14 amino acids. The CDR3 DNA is TGTGCCAGCAGCTCACAGGGAAATAATTCACCCCTCCACTTT. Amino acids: CASSSQGNNSPLHF.